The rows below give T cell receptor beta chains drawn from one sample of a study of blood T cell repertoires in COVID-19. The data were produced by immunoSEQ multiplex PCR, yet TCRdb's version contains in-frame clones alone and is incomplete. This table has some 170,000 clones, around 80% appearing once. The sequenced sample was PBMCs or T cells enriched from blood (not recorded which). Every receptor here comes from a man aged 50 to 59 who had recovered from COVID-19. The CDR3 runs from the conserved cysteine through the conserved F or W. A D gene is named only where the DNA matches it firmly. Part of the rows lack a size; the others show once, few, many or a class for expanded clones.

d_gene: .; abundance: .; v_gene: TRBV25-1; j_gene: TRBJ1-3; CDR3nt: TGTGCCAGCAGACGGGAAGGGGGAAACACCATATATTTT; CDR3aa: CASRREGGNTIYF
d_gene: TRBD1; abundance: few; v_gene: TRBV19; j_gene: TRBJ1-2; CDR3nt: TGTGCCAGTAGTACCGGGACAGGGGGAAACTATGGCTACACCTTC; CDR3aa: CASSTGTGGNYGYTF
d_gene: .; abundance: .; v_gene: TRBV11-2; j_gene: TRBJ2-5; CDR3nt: TGTGCCAGCAGCTTTTCCCCAGTCCAAGAGACCCAGTACTTC; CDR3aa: CASSFSPVQETQYF
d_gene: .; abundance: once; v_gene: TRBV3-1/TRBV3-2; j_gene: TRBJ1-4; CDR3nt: TGTGCCAGCAGCCAAGGAACTGGTCTGTTTTTT; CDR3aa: CASSQGTGLFF
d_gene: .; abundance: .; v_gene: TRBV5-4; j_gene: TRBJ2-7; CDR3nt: TGTGCCAGCAGCTTGGGCGGGGCAGGGGGTTCCTACGAGCAGTACTTC; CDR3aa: CASSLGGAGGSYEQYF
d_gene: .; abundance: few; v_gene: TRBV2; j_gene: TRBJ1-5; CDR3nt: TGTGCCAGCAGTGACGGGTTGGGTCAGCCCCAGCATTTT; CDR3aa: CASSDGLGQPQHF
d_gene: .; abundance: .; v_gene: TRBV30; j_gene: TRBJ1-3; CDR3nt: TGTGCCTGGAATGGGGGGTCTGGAAACACCATATATTTT; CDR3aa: CAWNGGSGNTIYF
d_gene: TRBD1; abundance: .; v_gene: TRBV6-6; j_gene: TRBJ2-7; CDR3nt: TGTGCCAGCAGCTGGGGACAGGCCTACGAGCAGTACTTC; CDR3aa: CASSWGQAYEQYF
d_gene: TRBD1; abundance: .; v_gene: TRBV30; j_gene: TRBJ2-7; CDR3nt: TGTGCCTGGAGTGTACGGAGGGCAGGGGGCCACAACGAGCAGTACTTC; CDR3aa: CAWSVRRAGGHNEQYF
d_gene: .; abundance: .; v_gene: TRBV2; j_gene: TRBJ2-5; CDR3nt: TGTGCCAGCACGGGGCCACAGGGGACCCAGTACTTC; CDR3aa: CASTGPQGTQYF
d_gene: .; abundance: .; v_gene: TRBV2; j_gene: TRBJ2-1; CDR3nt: TGTGCCAGCAGTGCCCCGGGACTTAACAATGAGCAGTTCTTC; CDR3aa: CASSAPGLNNEQFF
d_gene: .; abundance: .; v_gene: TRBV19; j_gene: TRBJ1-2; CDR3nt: TGTGCCAGTAGTATAGATCGGAGGTATGGCTACACCTTC; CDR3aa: CASSIDRRYGYTF
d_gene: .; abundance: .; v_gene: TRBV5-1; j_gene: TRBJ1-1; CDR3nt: TGCGCCAGCAGCCCACAGGGTGGGGGAGCCACTGAAGCTTTCTTT; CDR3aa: CASSPQGGGATEAFF
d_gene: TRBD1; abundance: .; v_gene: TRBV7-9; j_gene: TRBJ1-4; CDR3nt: TGTGCCAGCAGCCCGACAGGGGTTGTTGAAAAACTGTTTTTT; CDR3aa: CASSPTGVVEKLFF
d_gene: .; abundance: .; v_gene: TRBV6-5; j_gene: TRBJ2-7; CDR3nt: TGTGCCAGCAGTTACGGAGGGGGCTACACCTACGAGCAGTACTTC; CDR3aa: CASSYGGGYTYEQYF
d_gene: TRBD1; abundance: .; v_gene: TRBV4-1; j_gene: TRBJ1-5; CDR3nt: TGCGCCAGCAGTAAATGGACAGGCAATAGCAATCAGCCCCAGCATTTT; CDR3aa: CASSKWTGNSNQPQHF
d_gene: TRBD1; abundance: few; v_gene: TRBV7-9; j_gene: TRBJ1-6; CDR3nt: TGTGCCAGCAGCTTGGGACAGGGGTTTTTTAATTCACCCCTCCACTTT; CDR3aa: CASSLGQGFFNSPLHF
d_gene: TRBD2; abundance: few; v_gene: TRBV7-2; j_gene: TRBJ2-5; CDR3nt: TGTGCCAGCAGCTTAGCTAGCGGGAGTGGGGTCCAAGAGACCCAGTACTTC; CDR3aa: CASSLASGSGVQETQYF
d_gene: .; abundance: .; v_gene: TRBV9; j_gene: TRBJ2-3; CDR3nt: TGTGCCAGCAGCGCCTACCCGCAGGGGCCAGATACGCAGTATTTT; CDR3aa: CASSAYPQGPDTQYF
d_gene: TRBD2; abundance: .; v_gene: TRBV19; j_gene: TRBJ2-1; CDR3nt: TGTGCCAGTAGTAAGATAGCGGGGGGGTCCTACAATGAGCAGTTCTTC; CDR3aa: CASSKIAGGSYNEQFF
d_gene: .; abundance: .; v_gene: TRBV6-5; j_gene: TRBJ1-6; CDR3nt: TGTGCCAGCAGTTACGGGGGGGCAGCAAATTCACCCCTCCACTTT; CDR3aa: CASSYGGAANSPLHF
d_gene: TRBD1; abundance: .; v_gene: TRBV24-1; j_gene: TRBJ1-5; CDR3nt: TGTGCCACCAGTGATTCCGGGACAGGTCGGCAGCCCCAGCATTTT; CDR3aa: CATSDSGTGRQPQHF
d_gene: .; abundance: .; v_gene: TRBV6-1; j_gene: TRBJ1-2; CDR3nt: TGTGCCAGCAGTGAAGCGAACGGTAACTATGGCTACACCTTC; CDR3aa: CASSEANGNYGYTF
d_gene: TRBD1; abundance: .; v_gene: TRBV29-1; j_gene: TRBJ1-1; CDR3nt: TGCAGCGTGCGGACAGGGGGCGACGTTGAAGCTTTCTTT; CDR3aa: CSVRTGGDVEAFF
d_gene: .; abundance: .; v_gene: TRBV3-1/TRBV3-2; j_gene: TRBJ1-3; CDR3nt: TGTGCCAGCAGCCAACAGGCGGGCGGCGGAAACACCATATATTTT; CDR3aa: CASSQQAGGGNTIYF
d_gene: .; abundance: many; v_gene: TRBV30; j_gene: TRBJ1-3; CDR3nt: TGTGCCTGCAATACGGGGAGTAAGGGAAACACCATATATTTT; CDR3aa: CACNTGSKGNTIYF
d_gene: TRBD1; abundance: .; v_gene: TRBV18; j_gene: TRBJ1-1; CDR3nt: TGTGCCAGCTCAACTACAGGGGGCGGTTTCACTGAAGCTTTCTTT; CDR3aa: CASSTTGGGFTEAFF
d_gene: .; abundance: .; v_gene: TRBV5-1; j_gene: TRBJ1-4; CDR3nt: TGCGCCAGCAGCATACAGGGCCCTGCAACTAATGAAAAACTGTTTTTT; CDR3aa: CASSIQGPATNEKLFF
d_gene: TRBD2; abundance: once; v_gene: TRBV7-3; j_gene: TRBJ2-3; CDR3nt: TGTGCCAGCAGCAGATCCGGGACTAGCGGCACAGATACGCAGTATTTT; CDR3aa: CASSRSGTSGTDTQYF
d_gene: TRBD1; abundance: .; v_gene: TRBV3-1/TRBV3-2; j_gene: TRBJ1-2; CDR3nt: TGTGCCAGCAGCCAGGGGGACAGCATAAGAGGCTACACCTTC; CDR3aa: CASSQGDSIRGYTF
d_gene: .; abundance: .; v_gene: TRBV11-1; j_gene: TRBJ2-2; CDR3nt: TGTGCCGTCCAGAAGTGGACCGGGGAGCTGTTTTTT; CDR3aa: CAVQKWTGELFF
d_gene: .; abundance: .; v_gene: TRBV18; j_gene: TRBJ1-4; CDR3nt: TGTGCCAGCTCACCAAAGATGACAGCAACTAATGAAAAACTGTTTTTT; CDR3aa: CASSPKMTATNEKLFF
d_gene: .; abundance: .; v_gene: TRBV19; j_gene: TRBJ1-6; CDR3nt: TGTGCCAGTAGTCGTCAGGGAAAAGGGGGTTCACCCCTCCACTTT; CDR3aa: CASSRQGKGGSPLHF
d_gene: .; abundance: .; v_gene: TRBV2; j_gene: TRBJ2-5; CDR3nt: TGTGCCAGCAGTACGGTGAAAGAGACCCAGTACTTC; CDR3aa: CASSTVKETQYF
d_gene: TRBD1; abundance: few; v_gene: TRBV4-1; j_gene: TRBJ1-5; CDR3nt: TGCGCCAGCAGCCAAGGATCGGGACAGGGAAATCAGCCCCAGCATTTT; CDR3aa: CASSQGSGQGNQPQHF
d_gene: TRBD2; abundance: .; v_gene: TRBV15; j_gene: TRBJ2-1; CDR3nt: TGTGCCACCAGCGAATCTAGCGGGGGGAGCAATGAGCAGTTCTTC; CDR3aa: CATSESSGGSNEQFF
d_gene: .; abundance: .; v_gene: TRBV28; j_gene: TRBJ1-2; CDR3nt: TGTGCCTCATCAGGGGCAAACTATGGCTACACCTTC; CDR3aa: CASSGANYGYTF
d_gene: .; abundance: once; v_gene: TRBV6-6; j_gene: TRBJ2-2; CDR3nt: TGTGCCAGCAGTGCTAATGGCGGGGAGCTGTTTTTT; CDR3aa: CASSANGGELFF
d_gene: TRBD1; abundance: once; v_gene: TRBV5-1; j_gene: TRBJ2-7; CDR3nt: TGCGCCAGCAGCTCCGGACAGGGCGGTTCGGTCGAGCAGTACTTC; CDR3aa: CASSSGQGGSVEQYF
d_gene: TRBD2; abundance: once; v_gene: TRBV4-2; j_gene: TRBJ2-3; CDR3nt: TGTGCCAGCAGCCAAGAGGGGACTAGCCGGGCAGATACGCAGTATTTT; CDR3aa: CASSQEGTSRADTQYF
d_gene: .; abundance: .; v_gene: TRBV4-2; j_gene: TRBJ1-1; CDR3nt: TGTGCCAGCAGCCAAGTACAGGGAGGGATGAACACTGAAGCTTTCTTT; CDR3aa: CASSQVQGGMNTEAFF
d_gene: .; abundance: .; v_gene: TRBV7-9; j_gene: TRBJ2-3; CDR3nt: TGTGCCAGCAAAGAGGACTTCGGGCTTGCTACGCAGTATTTT; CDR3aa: CASKEDFGLATQYF
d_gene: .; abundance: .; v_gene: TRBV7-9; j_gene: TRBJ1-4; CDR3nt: TGTGCCAGCAGCCAAGGCCAGGGTCGAGAAAAACTGTTTTTT; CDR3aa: CASSQGQGREKLFF
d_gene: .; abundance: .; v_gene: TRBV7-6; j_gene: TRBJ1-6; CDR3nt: TGTGCCAGCAGCCCCCTCCCTAATTCACCCCTCCACTTT; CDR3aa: CASSPLPNSPLHF
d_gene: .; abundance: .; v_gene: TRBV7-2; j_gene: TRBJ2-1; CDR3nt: TGTGCCAGCAGCTTAGCCCAGGGGCGGTATGAGCAGTTCTTC; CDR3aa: CASSLAQGRYEQFF
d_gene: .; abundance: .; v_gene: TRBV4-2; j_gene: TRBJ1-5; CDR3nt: TGTGCTAGCAGCCAAGAGATGGAGTGGCCCCAGCATTTT; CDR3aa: CASSQEMEWPQHF
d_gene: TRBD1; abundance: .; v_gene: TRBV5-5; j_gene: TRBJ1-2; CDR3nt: TGTGCCAGCAGCATAGACACAGGGGGCTTAGGCTACACCTTC; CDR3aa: CASSIDTGGLGYTF
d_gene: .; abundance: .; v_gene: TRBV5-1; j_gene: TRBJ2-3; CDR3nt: TGCGCCAGCAGCTGGGAGTCTTCTCGCACAGATACGCAGTATTTT; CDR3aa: CASSWESSRTDTQYF
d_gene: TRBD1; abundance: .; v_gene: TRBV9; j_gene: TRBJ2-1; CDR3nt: TGTGCCAGCAGCATAGGACAGGGCTCCTACAATGAGCAGTTCTTC; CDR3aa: CASSIGQGSYNEQFF
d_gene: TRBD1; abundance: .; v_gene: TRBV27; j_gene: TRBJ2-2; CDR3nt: TGTGCCAGCAGGCGGACAGGGGGCAGGACCGGGGAGCTGTTTTTT; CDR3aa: CASRRTGGRTGELFF
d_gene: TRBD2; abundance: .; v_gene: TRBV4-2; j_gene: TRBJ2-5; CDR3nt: TGTGCCAGCAGCCTGGGGGCGGGGGGGACCTTCTGGGAGACCCAGTACTTC; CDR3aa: CASSLGAGGTFWETQYF
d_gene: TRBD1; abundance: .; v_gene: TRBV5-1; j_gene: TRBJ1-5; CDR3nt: TGCGCCAGCAGCCCGGGGACAGGAAATTTGCAGCCCCAGCATTTT; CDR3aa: CASSPGTGNLQPQHF
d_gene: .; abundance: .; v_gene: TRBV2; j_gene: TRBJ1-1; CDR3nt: TGTGCCAGCAGATACCAGGGTCTTTCTAACACTGAAGCTTTCTTT; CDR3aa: CASRYQGLSNTEAFF
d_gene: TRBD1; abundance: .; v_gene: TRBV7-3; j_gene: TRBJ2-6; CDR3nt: TGTGCCAGCAGCCCTGGACAGGGACGCTCTGGGGCCAACGTCCTGACTTTC; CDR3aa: CASSPGQGRSGANVLTF
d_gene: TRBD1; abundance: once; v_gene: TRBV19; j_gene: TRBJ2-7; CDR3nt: TGTGCCAGTAGTACGACAGGGGGCTCCTACGAGCAGTACTTC; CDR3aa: CASSTTGGSYEQYF
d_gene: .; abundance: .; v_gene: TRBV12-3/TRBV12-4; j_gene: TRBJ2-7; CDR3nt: TGTGCCAGCAGTTTAAGACTAGGGTACGAGCAGTACTTC; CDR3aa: CASSLRLGYEQYF
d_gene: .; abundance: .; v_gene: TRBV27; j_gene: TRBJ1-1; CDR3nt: TGTGCCAGCAGTTTTGGGGAGGGTATGAACACTGAAGCTTTCTTT; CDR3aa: CASSFGEGMNTEAFF
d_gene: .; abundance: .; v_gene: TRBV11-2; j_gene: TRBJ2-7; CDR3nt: TGTGCCAGCAGCCAGAGGTACGAGCAGTACTTC; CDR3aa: CASSQRYEQYF
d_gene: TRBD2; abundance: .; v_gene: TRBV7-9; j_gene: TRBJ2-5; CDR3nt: TGTGCCAGCAGCTTAACTAGCGGGGGGATGGAGACCCAGTACTTC; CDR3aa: CASSLTSGGMETQYF